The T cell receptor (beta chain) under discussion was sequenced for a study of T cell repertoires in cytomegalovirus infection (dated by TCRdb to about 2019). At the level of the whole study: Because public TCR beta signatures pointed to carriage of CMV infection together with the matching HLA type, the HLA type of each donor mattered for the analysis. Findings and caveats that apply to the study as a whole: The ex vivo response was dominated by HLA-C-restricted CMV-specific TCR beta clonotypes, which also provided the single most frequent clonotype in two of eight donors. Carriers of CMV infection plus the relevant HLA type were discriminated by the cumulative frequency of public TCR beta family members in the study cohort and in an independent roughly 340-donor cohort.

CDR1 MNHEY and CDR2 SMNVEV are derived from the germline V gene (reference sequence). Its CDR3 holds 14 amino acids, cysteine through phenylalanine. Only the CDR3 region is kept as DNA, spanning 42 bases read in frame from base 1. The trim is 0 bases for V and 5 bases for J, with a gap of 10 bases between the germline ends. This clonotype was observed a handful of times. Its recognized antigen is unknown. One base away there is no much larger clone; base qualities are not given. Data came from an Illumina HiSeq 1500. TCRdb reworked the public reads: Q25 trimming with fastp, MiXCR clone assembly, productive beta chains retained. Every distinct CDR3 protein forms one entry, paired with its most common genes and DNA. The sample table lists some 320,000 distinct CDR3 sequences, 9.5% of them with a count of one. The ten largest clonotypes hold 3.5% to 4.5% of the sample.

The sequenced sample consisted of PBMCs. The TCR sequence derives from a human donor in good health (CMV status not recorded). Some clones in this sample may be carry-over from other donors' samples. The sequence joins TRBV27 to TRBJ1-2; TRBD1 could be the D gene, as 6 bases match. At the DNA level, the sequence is TGTGCCAGCAGTTTATCTGGGGGCTTATATGGCTACACCTTC. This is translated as CASSLSGGLYGYTF.